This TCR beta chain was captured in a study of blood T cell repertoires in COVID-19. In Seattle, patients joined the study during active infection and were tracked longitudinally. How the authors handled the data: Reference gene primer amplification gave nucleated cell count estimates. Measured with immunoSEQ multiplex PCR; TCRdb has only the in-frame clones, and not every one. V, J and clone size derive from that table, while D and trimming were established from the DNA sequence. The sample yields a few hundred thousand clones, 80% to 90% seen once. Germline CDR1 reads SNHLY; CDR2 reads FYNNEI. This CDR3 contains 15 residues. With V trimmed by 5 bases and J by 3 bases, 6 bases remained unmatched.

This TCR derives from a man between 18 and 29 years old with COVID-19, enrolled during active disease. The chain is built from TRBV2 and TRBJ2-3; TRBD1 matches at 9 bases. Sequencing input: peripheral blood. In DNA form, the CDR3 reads TGTGCCAGCAGTCCCGGGACAGGGAATACAGATACGCAGTATTTT. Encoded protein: CASSPGTGNTDTQYF.